The 13 T cell receptor beta chains reported below all come from one sample, sequenced in a study of siplizumab effects on memory and regulatory T cells. This table comes from immunoSEQ multiplex PCR, and its TCRdb copy is limited to in-frame clones, with some not included. Among some 110,000 clones listed, about 93% were seen once. The sequenced sample consisted of Tregs sorted from blood. The receptors derive from a human donor in good health.

The gene calls are TRBV6-5 and TRBJ2-4; 7 bases fit TRBD2. Germline assignment: CDR1 MNHEY and CDR2 SVGAGI. The CDR3 totals 15 residues. Trimming at V came to 6 bases and at J to 0 bases, leaving 5 bases not matched to a gene. CDR3 in amino acids: CASRKSGIAKNIQYF. The CDR3 DNA follows: TGTGCCAGCAGAAAAAGCGGGATAGCCAAAAACATTCAGTACTTC.

This clone was counted a few times. This chain joins TRBV7-8 and TRBJ2-1; no clear D. V lost 5 bases and J lost 9, with 20 bases in between. The CDR3 has 15 residues. Germline loops: CDR1 SGHVS, CDR2 FQNEAQ. CDR3 nucleotides: TGTGCCAGCAGCCCACGCATAATAATGGAAGCTGAGCAGTTCTTC. Encoded protein: CASSPRIIMEAEQFF. Complete variable domain (other parts from reference TRBV7-8 and TRBJ2-1): GAGVSQSPRYKVAKRGQDVALRCDPISGHVSLFWYQQALGQGPEFLTYFQNEAQLDKSGLPSDRFFAERPEGSVSTLKIQRTQQEDSAVYLCASSPRIIMEAEQFFGPGTRLTVL.

The V and J genes are TRBV5-1 and TRBJ1-4; D not resolved. V was clipped by 5 bases and J by 8 bases, with 7 bases between them. The CDR3 runs 11 residues. Germline V lookup: CDR1 SGHRS, CDR2 YFSETQ. The CDR3 nucleotides are TGCGCCAGCAGATCAGAGGAAAAACTGTTTTTT. It codes for CASRSEEKLFF.

This chain uses TRBV6-6 with TRBJ1-2; TRBD1 matches at 8 bases. Looked up from germline, CDR1 is MNHNY and CDR2 is SVGAGI (reference sequence). The junction had 16 bases not matched to a gene; V was cut back by 8 bases and J by 8 bases. The CDR3 has 15 amino acids. The CDR3 nucleotides read TGTGCCAGCGAAGCCTTGAGGACAGGGTTCGGGGGCTACACCTTC. This codes for CASEALRTGFGGYTF.

This rearrangement joins TRBV29-1 to TRBJ2-7, with D perhaps matching TRBD1 (5 bases). CDR3 length: 13 residues. V lost 4 bases to trimming and J lost 3 bases, with 13 bases between them. Germline CDR1 reads SQVTM; CDR2 reads ANQGSEA. The CDR3, as DNA: TGCAGCGTTGCCAGGGATCGGCACTACGAGCAGTACTTC. This sequence encodes CSVARDRHYEQYF.

This clone was found once. V is TRBV9 and J is TRBJ2-7; 11 bases fit TRBD2. V shed 4 bases, J shed 2 bases, and the junction held 2 bases outside the gene matches. Germline-derived CDR1 and CDR2 are SGDLS and YYNGEE. The CDR3 has 14 amino acids. The CDR3 sequence: CASSPGLAAYEQYF. The CDR3 nucleotides read TGTGCCAGCAGCCCGGGACTAGCGGCCTACGAGCAGTACTTC.

This chain uses TRBV4-1 with TRBJ2-1; TRBD2 aligns across 8 bases. The germline V gene has CDR1 MGHRA and CDR2 YSYEKL. The CDR3 length is 18 residues. Germline trimming cut 1 base from V and 3 bases from J; bases unmatched to any gene: 11. DNA for the CDR3: TGCGCCAGCAGCCAAGCCACTCCCGGCGCGGGAGGCTACAATGAGCAGTTCTTC. Its translation is CASSQATPGAGGYNEQFF.

The gene calls are TRBV19 and TRBJ1-3; D is ambiguous. This CDR3 spans 14 amino acids. Germline values: CDR1 LNHDA, CDR2 SQIVND (reference sequence). Trimming stripped 8 bases from V and 1 base from J, with 12 bases between. The CDR3 DNA follows: TGTGCCAGTGGCACAGCCCCGTCTGGAAACACCATATATTTT. This gives the protein CASGTAPSGNTIYF.

The genes are TRBV30 and TRBJ1-5, with 8 bases that match TRBD1. The CDR3 extends over 13 amino acids. V lost 3 bases to trimming and J lost 4 bases; unmatched junction nucleotides: 2. Germline loops: CDR1 GTSNPN, CDR2 SVGIG (reference sequence). CDR3: CAWSRQGNQPQHF. As DNA, the CDR3 is TGTGCCTGGAGCCGACAGGGGAATCAGCCCCAGCATTTT.

The chain links TRBV11-3 to TRBJ2-7; D not certain. V lost 8 bases to trimming and J lost 0 bases, with 11 bases between them. In germline, CDR1 is SGHNT, CDR2 YENEEA. The CDR3 totals 13 residues. In DNA form, the CDR3 reads TGTGCCAGCCAAGCCCCTAACTCCTACGAGCAGTACTTC. Translating it yields CASQAPNSYEQYF.

The chain links TRBV19 to TRBJ1-4; D unclear. Germline V gene data show CDR1 as LNHDA and CDR2 as SQIVND (reference sequence). With 5 bases removed from V and 5 bases from J, the gap between germline ends came to 6 bases. The CDR3 consists of 12 residues. CDR3 DNA sequence: TGTGCCAGTAGTCTAACAAATGAAAAACTGTTTTTT. Translated: CASSLTNEKLFF.

The V call is TRBV6-6, the J call TRBJ1-1; D gene ambiguous. The CDR3 runs 13 residues. V was shortened by 7 bases and J by 0 bases, with 9 bases between the two germline ends. The germline V gene has CDR1 MNHNY and CDR2 SVGAGI (reference sequence). The CDR3 loop reads CASKKQLNTEAFF. Here the CDR3 DNA reads TGTGCCAGCAAGAAACAGTTGAACACTGAAGCTTTCTTT.

J is TRBJ1-2 and V is TRBV30; weak D call: TRBD1 (6 bases). V lost 7 bases and J lost 7, with 16 bases in between. This CDR3 contains 12 residues. In germline, CDR1 is GTSNPN, CDR2 SVGIG (reference sequence). CDR3 residues: CASRGLTSGYTF. The CDR3 bases are TGTGCCTCCAGGGGCTTAACCAGTGGCTACACCTTC.